The sequence of this T cell receptor beta chain was determined in a study of blood T cell repertoires in COVID-19. Germline values: CDR1 SGHTA, CDR2 FQGNSA. The CDR3 loop spans 15 amino acids. The V end was cut by 1 base, the J end by 2 bases, with 11 bases between. Produced via immunoSEQ multiplex PCR; TCRdb's table is partial and in-frame only. The sample holds about 140,000 clones; just under 85% are singletons and the top ten take roughly 3.5%. Adults between about 18 and 95 years of age took part from about two dozen US areas. The TCR comes from a woman between 45 and 65 years old with acute COVID-19. This rearrangement joins TRBV7-2 to TRBJ1-2; D possibly corresponds to TRBD1 (6 bases). The sample comprised PBMCs or T cells enriched from blood (not recorded which). The CDR3 reads CASSLGRGRNYGYTF. DNA of the CDR3: TGTGCCAGCAGCTTAGGCAGGGGACGAAACTATGGCTACACCTTC.